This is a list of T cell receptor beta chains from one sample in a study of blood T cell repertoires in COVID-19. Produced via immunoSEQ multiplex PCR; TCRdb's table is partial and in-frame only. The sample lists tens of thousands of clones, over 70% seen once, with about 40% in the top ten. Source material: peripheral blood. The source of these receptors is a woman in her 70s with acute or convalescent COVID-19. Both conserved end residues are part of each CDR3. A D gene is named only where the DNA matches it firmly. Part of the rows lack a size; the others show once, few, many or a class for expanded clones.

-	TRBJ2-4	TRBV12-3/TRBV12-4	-	CASSLGPKSIQYF
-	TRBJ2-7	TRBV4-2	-	CASSQDLPGVTSYEQYF
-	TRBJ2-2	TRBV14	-	CASSQIREVGRNTGELFF
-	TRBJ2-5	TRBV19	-	CASSISNRAGTQYF
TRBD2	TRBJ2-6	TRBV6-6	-	CASSYYGGTGANVLTF
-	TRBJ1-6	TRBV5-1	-	CASSLTGWADNSPLHF
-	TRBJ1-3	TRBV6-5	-	CASSQGGSGNTIYF
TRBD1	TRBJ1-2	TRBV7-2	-	CASTRGGQGRGYTF
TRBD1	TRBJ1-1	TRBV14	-	CASSQVGRGHTEAFF
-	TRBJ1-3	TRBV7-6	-	CASSLGEGNTIYF
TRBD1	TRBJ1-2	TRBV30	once	CALYNRGPGYGYTF
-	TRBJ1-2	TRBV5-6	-	CASRDSGNYGYTF
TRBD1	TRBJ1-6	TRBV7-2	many	CASSLRDRAFVNSPLHF
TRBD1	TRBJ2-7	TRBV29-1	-	CSVDGTGGSYEQYF
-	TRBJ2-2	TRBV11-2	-	CASSLPGSGELFF
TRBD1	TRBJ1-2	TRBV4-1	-	CASSQNVGQVIYGYTF
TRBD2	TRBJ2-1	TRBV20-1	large	CSASPIITSGGLNEQFF
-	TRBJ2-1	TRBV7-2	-	CASSLVTVNNEQFF
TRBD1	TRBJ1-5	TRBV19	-	CASGQGRAQHF
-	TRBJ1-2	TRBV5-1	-	CASSGGQFYGYTF
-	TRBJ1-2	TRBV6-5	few	CASRLDPGTGYGYTF
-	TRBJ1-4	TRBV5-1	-	CASSLSGYEEKLFF
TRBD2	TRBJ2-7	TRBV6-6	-	CASSQTSHEQYF
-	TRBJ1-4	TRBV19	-	CASSIGGAKEKLFF
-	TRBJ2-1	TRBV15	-	CATSRDRFGSNEQFF
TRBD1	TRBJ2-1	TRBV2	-	CASTTAGTGWFF
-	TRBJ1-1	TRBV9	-	CASSLQDVNTEAFF
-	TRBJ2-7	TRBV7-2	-	CASSSLSEQYF
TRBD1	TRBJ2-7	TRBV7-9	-	CASSSWTGGYSNEQYF
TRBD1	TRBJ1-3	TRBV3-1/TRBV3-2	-	CASSLLNRGILSGNTIYF
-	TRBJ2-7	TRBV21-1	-	CASSKERQGAYEQYF
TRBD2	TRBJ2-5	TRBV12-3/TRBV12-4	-	CASRIAGRETQYF
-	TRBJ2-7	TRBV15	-	CATSDGGFGGYEQYF
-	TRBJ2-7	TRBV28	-	CASSRTAYEQYF
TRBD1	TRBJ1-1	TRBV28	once	CASSLGGTGFSEAFF
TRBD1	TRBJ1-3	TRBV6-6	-	CASSYPTGSGNTIYF
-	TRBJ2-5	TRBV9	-	CASSVETGSFRETQYF
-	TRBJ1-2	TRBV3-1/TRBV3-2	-	CASSQGIGGAGGYTF
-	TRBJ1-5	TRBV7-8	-	CASSSDGSNQPQHF
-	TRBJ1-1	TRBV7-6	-	CASSSFLRASVSEAFF
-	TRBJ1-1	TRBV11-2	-	CASLRTPNTEAFF
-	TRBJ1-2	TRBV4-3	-	CASSPRWQYYGYTF
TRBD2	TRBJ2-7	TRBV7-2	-	CASSLAPSSGTYEQYF
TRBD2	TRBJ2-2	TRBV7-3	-	CASSLIGGDTGELFF
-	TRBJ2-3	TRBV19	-	CASMGLDTDTQYF
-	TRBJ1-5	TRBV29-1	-	CSVKQGINQPQHF
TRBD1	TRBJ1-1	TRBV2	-	CASSRDRSTEAFF
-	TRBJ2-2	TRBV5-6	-	CASSLYTGELFF
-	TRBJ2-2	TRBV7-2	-	CASSLNRVTGELFF
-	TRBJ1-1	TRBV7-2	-	CASSVATGMNTEAFF